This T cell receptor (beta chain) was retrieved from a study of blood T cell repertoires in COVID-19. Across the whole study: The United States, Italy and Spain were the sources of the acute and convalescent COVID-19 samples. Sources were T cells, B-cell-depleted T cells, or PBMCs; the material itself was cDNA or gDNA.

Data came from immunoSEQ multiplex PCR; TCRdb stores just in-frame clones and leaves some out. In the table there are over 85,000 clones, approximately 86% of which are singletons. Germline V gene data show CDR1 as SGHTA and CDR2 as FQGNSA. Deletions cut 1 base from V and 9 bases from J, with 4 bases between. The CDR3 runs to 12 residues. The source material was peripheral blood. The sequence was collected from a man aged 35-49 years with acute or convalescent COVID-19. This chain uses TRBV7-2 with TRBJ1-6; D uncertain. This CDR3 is CASSLDFSPLHF. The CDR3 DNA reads TGTGCCAGCAGCTTAGACTTTTCACCCCTCCACTTT.